This is a list of T cell receptor beta chains from one sample in a study of blood T cell repertoires in COVID-19. Here immunoSEQ multiplex PCR was the method, and the copy in TCRdb shows in-frame clones only, minus some. This table has approximately 280,000 clones, approximately 91% appearing once. Sequenced sample: peripheral blood. These receptors all come from a man aged 45-65 years with acute or convalescent COVID-19. The conserved cysteine and the conserved F or W are not part of the CDR3 here. D genes are given only for firm matches.

CDR3 protein,J gene,V gene,D gene,CDR3 length
ASSIRPDREYNEQF,TRBJ2-1,TRBV19,-,14
ASSFGLAGNTGELF,TRBJ2-2,TRBV7-3,TRBD2,14
ASSADGFYGYT,TRBJ1-2,TRBV2,-,11
ASSLTGLDGYT,TRBJ1-2,TRBV7-3,TRBD1,11
ASSEGTGSNYGYT,TRBJ1-2,TRBV2,TRBD1,13
ASSPGGRQGITYEQY,TRBJ2-7,TRBV18,-,15
ASALGGRNPSYEQY,TRBJ2-7,TRBV5-5,-,14
ASRGTSGVSSGANVLT,TRBJ2-6,TRBV2,TRBD2,16
ASGLQGSYEQY,TRBJ2-7,TRBV11-3,-,11
ASSWAATDTQY,TRBJ2-3,TRBV5-4,-,11
ASSYRGGATVSITGELF,TRBJ2-2,TRBV6-2/TRBV6-3,-,17
ASSFGQVTDTQY,TRBJ2-3,TRBV7-2,TRBD1,12
ASSVERGQGDSPLH,TRBJ1-6,TRBV9,TRBD1,14
ASSEVGQRDYEQY,TRBJ2-7,TRBV2,TRBD1,13
ATSTGRADTQY,TRBJ2-3,TRBV15,-,11
ASSYTSGGFSGELF,TRBJ2-2,TRBV7-3,TRBD2,14
ASSEGTGQAPLH,TRBJ1-6,TRBV19,TRBD1,12
SAGDRGLGQPQH,TRBJ1-5,TRBV29-1,TRBD1,12
ASSPTGTSGGAGDTQY,TRBJ2-3,TRBV7-2,TRBD2,16
ASSPEGATGELF,TRBJ2-2,TRBV5-1,TRBD1,12
ASSLGTGGRTDTQY,TRBJ2-3,TRBV5-8,TRBD1,14
ASSSGTLRETQY,TRBJ2-5,TRBV7-2,-,12
ASSQGSGRF,TRBJ2-1,TRBV3-1/TRBV3-2,-,9
ASSYPWDRRGNSPLH,TRBJ1-6,TRBV6-2/TRBV6-3,TRBD1,15
ASSMLQALNTEAF,TRBJ1-1,TRBV19,-,13
ASSSQGDGYT,TRBJ1-2,TRBV5-1,-,10
ASSFNLNTEAF,TRBJ1-1,TRBV5-1,-,11